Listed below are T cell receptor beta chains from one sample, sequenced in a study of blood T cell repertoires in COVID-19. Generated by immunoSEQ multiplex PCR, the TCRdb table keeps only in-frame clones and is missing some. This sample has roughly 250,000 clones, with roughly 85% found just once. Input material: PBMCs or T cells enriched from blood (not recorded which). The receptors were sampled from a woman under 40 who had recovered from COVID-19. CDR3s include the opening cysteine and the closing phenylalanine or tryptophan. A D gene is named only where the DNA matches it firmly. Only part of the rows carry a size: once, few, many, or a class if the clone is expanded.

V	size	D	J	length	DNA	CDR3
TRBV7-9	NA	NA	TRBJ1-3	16	TGTGCCAGCAGCCAGAAGGGTGGAGGCTCTGGAAACACCATATATTTT	CASSQKGGGSGNTIYF
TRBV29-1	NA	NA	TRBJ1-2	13	TGCAGCGTTGGGGGTACGGGGAACTATGGCTACACCTTC	CSVGGTGNYGYTF
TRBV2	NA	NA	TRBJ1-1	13	TGTGCCAGGAAGACAGGTTTGAACACTGAAGCTTTCTTT	CARKTGLNTEAFF
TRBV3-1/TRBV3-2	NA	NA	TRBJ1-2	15	TGTGCCAGCAGCCCATCGACAGCCGCTAGGAGTGGCTACACCTTC	CASSPSTAARSGYTF
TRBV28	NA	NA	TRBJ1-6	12	TGTGCCAGCAGTGAGGGACTCAGCCCCCTCCACTTT	CASSEGLSPLHF
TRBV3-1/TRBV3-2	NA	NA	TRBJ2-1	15	TGTGCCAGCAGCCTTACTCCGGGTACCTACAATGAGCAGTTCTTC	CASSLTPGTYNEQFF
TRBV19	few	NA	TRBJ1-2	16	TGTGCCAGTAGTACGACACGAACAATCTCGAACTATGGCTACACCTTC	CASSTTRTISNYGYTF
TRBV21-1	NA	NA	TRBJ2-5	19	TGTGCCAGCAGCAAAGCGCGTTTCAATACAGGGGGGGAGTGGGAGACCCAGTACTTC	CASSKARFNTGGEWETQYF
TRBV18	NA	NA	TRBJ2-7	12	TGTGCCAGCTCACCCGACAGGCGCGAGCAGTACTTC	CASSPDRREQYF
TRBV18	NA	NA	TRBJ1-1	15	TGTGCCAGCTCCGAGATTGGGCGGGCTGGCACTGAAGCTTTCTTT	CASSEIGRAGTEAFF
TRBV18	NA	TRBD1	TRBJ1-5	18	TGTGCCAGCTCACCACCGGGGGACAGCAGATATAGCAATCAGCCCCAGCATTTT	CASSPPGDSRYSNQPQHF
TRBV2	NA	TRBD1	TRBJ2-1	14	TGTGCCAGCAGGGGACAGGGACGAGACAATGAGCAGTTCTTC	CASRGQGRDNEQFF
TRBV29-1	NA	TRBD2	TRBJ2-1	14	TGCAGCGTAGAAATAGCGGGAGGGCGTCCTGAGCAGTTCTTC	CSVEIAGGRPEQFF
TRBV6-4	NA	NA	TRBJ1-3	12	TGTGCCAGCAGGAAGGGGGAAGACACCATATATTTT	CASRKGEDTIYF
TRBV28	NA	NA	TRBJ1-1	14	TGTGCCAGCAGTTCAGGGTCAGGGAACACTGAAGCTTTCTTT	CASSSGSGNTEAFF
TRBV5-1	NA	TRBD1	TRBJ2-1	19	TGCGCCAGCAGCGAACCGGGACAGGGGAGGGGAGAATCCTACAATGAGCAGTTCTTC	CASSEPGQGRGESYNEQFF
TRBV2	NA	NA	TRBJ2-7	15	TGTGCCAGCAGTGAAGCGCAGGGCCGGGTGAACGAGCAGTACTTC	CASSEAQGRVNEQYF
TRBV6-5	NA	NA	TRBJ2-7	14	TGTGCCAGCAGTTATTTAGGGGGCTCCTACGAGCAGTACTTC	CASSYLGGSYEQYF
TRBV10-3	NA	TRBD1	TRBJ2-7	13	TGTGCCATCAGTAGGGACAGTTACTACGAGCAGTACTTC	CAISRDSYYEQYF
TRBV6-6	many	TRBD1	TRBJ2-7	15	TGTGCCAGCAGTTACTCTTGGACAGGGGGCTACGAGCAGTACTTC	CASSYSWTGGYEQYF
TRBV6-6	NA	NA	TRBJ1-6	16	TGTGCCAGCAGTCCCCGACAGAAGATGGATAATTCACCCCTCCACTTT	CASSPRQKMDNSPLHF
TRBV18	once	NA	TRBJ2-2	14	TGTGCCAGCTCACCAAACAGGGCCGCCGGGGAGCTGTTTTTT	CASSPNRAAGELFF
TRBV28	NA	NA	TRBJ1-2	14	TGTGCCAGCAGTTCCTCAACGGAGGGGCAGGGCTACACCTTC	CASSSSTEGQGYTF
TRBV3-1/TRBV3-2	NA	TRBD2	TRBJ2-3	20	TGTGCCAGCAGCCAAGATCGACTAGCGCTTGCCCTTGGGGGCACAGATACGCAGTATTTT	CASSQDRLALALGGTDTQYF
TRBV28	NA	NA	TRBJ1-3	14	TGTGCCAGCAGTTTGGGAGGGGCCGGAAACACCATATATTTT	CASSLGGAGNTIYF
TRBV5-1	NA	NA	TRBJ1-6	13	TGCGCCAGCAGCTTAAATTCTGATTCACCCCTCCACTTT	CASSLNSDSPLHF
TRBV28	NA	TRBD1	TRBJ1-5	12	TGTGCCAGCAGCCCAGGGGGTCAGCCCCAGCATTTT	CASSPGGQPQHF
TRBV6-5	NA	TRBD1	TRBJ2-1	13	TGTGCCAGCAGTTTTTCCGGGACAGGGAAGCAGTTCTTC	CASSFSGTGKQFF
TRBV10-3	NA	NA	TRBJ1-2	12	TGTGCCATCAGCCCGGAACAGAATGGCTACACCTTC	CAISPEQNGYTF
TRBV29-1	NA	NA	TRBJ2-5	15	TGCAGCGTTGAAAAAGGGACATACCGAGGGGAGACCCAGTACTTC	CSVEKGTYRGETQYF
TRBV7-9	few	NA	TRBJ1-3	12	TGTGCCAGCAGCCCAGGCTGGGACACCATATATTTT	CASSPGWDTIYF
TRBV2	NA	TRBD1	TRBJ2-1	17	TGTGCCAGCAGCCCCCCCAGAGGACAGGGCATCTCCAATGAGCAGTTCTTC	CASSPPRGQGISNEQFF
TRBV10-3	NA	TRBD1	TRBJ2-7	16	TGTGCCATCAGTGGCAGCTCGGGACAGCCTCCGTACGAGCAGTACTTC	CAISGSSGQPPYEQYF
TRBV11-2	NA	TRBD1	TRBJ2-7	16	TGTGCCAGCAGCTTAGATCCCGGGACAGGGATCCACGAGCAGTACTTC	CASSLDPGTGIHEQYF
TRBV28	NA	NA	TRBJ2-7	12	TGTGCCAGCAGTTTGTCCATCTACGAGCAGTACTTC	CASSLSIYEQYF
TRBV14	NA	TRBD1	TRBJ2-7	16	TGTGCCAGCAGCCAAGCGACTGGGACAGGACTCTACGAGCAGTACTTC	CASSQATGTGLYEQYF
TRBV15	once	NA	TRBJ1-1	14	TGTGCCACCAGCGTCCGGGGGGGCGGGACTGAAGCTTTCTTT	CATSVRGGGTEAFF